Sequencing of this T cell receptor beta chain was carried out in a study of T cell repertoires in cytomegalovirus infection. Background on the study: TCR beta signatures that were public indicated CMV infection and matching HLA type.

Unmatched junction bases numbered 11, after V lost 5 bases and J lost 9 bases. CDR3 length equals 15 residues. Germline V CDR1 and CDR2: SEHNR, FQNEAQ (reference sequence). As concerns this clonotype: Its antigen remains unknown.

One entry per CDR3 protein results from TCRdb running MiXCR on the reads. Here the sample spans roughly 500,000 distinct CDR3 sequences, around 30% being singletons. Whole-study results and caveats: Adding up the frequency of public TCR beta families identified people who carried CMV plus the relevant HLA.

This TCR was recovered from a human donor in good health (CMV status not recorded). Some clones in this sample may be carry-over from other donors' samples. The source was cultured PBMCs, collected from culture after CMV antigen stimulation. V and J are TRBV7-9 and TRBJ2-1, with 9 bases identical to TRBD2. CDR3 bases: TGTGCCAGCAGCGACTCAGCCGGGACTAGCATTGAGCAGTTCTTC. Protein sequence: CASSDSAGTSIEQFF. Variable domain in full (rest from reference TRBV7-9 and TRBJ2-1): DTGVSQNPRHKITKRGQNVTFRCDPISEHNRLYWYRQTLGQGPEFLTYFQNEAQLEKSRLLSDRFSAERPKGSFSTLEIQRTEQGDSAMYLCASSDSAGTSIEQFFGPGTRLTVL.